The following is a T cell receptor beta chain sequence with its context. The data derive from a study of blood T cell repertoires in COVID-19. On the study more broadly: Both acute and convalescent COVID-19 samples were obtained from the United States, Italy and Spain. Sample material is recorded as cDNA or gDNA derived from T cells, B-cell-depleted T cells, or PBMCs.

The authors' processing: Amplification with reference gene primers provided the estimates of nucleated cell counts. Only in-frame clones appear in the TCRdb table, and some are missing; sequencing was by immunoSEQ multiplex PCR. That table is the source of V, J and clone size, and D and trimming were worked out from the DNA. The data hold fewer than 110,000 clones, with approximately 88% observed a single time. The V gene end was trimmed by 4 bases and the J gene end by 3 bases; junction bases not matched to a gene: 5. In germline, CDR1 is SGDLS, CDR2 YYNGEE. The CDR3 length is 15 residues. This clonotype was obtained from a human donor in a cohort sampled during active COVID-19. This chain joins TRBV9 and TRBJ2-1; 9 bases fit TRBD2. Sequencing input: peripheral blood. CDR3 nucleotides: TGTGCCAGCAGCCAGACTAGCGGAGGCTACAATGAGCAGTTCTTC. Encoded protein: CASSQTSGGYNEQFF.